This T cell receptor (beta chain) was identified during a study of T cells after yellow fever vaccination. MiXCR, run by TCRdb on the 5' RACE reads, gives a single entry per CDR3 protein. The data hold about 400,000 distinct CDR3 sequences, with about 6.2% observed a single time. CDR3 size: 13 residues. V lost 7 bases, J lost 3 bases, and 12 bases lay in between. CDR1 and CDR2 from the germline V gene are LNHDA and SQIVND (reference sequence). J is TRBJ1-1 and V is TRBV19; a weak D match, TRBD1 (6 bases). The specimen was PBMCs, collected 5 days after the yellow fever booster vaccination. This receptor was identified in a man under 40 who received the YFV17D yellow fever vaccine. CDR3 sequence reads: CASNRRGDTEAFF. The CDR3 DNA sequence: TGTGCCAGTAATAGAAGGGGGGACACTGAAGCTTTCTTT.